These 18 T cell receptor beta chains were all obtained from the same sample, sequenced in a study of T cells in Graves' hyperthyroidism and ophthalmopathy. RNA transcripts gave rise to amplified TCR beta CDR3 regions. Using the HTBI primer set, a first-round RT-PCR was run on the TCR CDR3. TCRdb used MiXCR to reprocess the multiplex PCR reads, holding one entry per CDR3 protein. The sample carries 300,000 to 400,000 distinct CDR3 sequences, around 18% recorded once. Sequencing input: blood. The receptors derive from a young man with Graves' ophthalmopathy.

This clonotype was seen a few times. The J gene is TRBJ2-2, the V gene TRBV2, with 10 positions matching TRBD2. The CDR3 spans 14 residues. V dropped 5 bases and J dropped 4; count of bases not matched to a gene: 1. CDR1 and CDR2 from the germline V gene are SNHLY and FYNNEI. In DNA, the CDR3 is TGTGCCAGCAGTCTAGCGGGAGTCACCGGGGAGCTGTTTTTT. Its translation is CASSLAGVTGELFF.

The chain is built from TRBV7-8 and TRBJ2-3, with no clear D. Germline assignment: CDR1 SGHVS and CDR2 FQNEAQ. The CDR3 is made up of 15 amino acids. Trimming took 2 bases from V and 2 from J, leaving 11 bases between them. Written as DNA, the CDR3 is TGTGCCAGCAGCTTACTTCGGACGGCCACAGATACGCAGTATTTT. It translates to CASSLLRTATDTQYF.

Many counts were recorded for this clonotype. The chain recombines TRBV12-3 or TRBV12-4 with TRBJ2-3; perhaps TRBD2 as D (5 bases). Trimming cost V 7 bases and J 0 bases, with 20 bases left between them. The CDR3 consists of 17 residues. CDR3 coding DNA: TGTGCCAGCATCTTAGGAGGCTACACGACTAGCACAGATACGCAGTATTTT. Its protein product is CASILGGYTTSTDTQYF.

This clonotype was picked up many times. The V and J genes are TRBV5-1 and TRBJ2-7; D may be TRBD1 (6 bases). Germline V lookup: CDR1 SGHRS, CDR2 YFSETQ. The CDR3 consists of 13 residues. Trimming cost V 2 bases and J 3 bases, with 9 bases left between them. For the CDR3, the DNA is TGCGCCAGCAGCTTTAGGACAGACTACGAGCAGTACTTC. Translating gives CASSFRTDYEQYF.

The CDR3 here is CSAPPRGSLSYEQYF. The CDR3 DNA reads TGCAGTGCCCCCCCCCGGGGCTCTCTTTCCTACGAGCAGTACTTC. V is TRBV20-1 and J is TRBJ2-7; D assignment may be TRBD1 or TRBD2 (5 bases each). The germline V gene encodes CDR1 DFQATT and CDR2 SNEGSKA (reference sequence). CDR3 length: 15 amino acids. Trimming stripped 6 bases from V and 1 base from J, with 19 bases between.

In this sample, this clonotype turned up many times. The J gene is TRBJ1-2, the V gene TRBV13; TRBD1 agrees at 9 bases. The CDR3 consists of 15 residues. Trimming removed 3 bases from V and 4 bases from J; junction bases left unmatched: 6. The germline gives CDR1 PRHDT, CDR2 FYEKMQ (reference sequence). The DNA for the CDR3 is TGTGCCAGCAGCTTGGCCGGGACAGGGAGCTATGGCTACACCTTC. Translation gives CASSLAGTGSYGYTF.

A few counts support this clonotype. The rearrangement uses TRBV28 and TRBJ1-4; no reliable D call. There are 13 residues in the CDR3. Trimming took 2 bases from V and 8 from J, leaving 9 bases between them. CDR1 and CDR2 (germline): MDHEN, SYDVKM. This chain's CDR3 is CASSLGRGEKLFF. The DNA for the CDR3 is TGTGCCAGCAGTTTAGGCAGAGGGGAAAAACTGTTTTTT.

The V and J genes are TRBV12-3 or TRBV12-4 and TRBJ1-2, with D maybe TRBD1 (5 bases). The CDR3 spans 12 residues. V lost 1 base, J lost 14 bases, and 14 bases lay in between. The CDR3 region is CASSLGDSRRTF. The CDR3, as DNA: TGTGCCAGCAGTTTAGGCGACAGCCGAAGGACCTTC.

The CDR3 is CASSFRGFYEQFF. DNA of the CDR3: TGTGCCAGCAGTTTCCGAGGGTTCTATGAGCAGTTCTTC. J is TRBJ2-1 and V is TRBV12-3 or TRBV12-4; D possibly corresponds to TRBD2 (5 bases). The germline V and J ends were trimmed by 3 bases and 8 bases, with 11 bases remaining between them. This CDR3 spans 13 amino acids.

In regard to this clonotype: A clone one base away is much larger, so this may be a read error. The genes are TRBV3-1 and TRBJ1-3, with D unresolved. Germline V gives CDR1 LGHDT, CDR2 YNNKEL (reference sequence). CDR3 length: 18 residues. CDR3 sequence: CASSQVGPLPVSGNPIYF. The CDR3 region has the DNA TGTGCCAGCAGCCAAGTCGGGCCGCTACCTGTCTCTGGAAACCCCATATATTTT.

This clonotype was recorded many times. V usage is TRBV13 and J usage is TRBJ1-2; TRBD1 is a possible D gene (6 bases). V was trimmed by 1 base and J by 3 bases, leaving 21 bases between them. Germline loops: CDR1 PRHDT, CDR2 FYEKMQ (reference sequence). CDR3 size: 18 residues. CDR3 DNA sequence: TGTGCCAGCAGCTTAGTCGCCCAGACAGGCCTAACGGACTATGGCTACACCTTC. The encoded protein is CASSLVAQTGLTDYGYTF.

This chain uses TRBV29-1 with TRBJ1-3; D possibly corresponds to TRBD1 (5 bases). The V gene's germline CDR1 is SQVTM and CDR2 ANQGSEA. CDR3 length: 12 amino acids. V shed 4 bases and J shed 3 bases, with 7 bases lying between them. The DNA for the CDR3 is TGCAGCGTTGCAGGGAATGGAAACACCATATATTTT. This sequence encodes CSVAGNGNTIYF.

This clonotype was found many times. This chain joins TRBV5-6 and TRBJ1-2; no firm D call. Germline V CDR1 and CDR2: SGHDT, YYEEEE. The CDR3 has 15 residues. Trimming removed 0 bases from V and 0 bases from J, with 9 bases in between. The DNA of the CDR3 is TGTGCCAGCAGCTTGGCCTCCATTGCTAACTATGGCTACACCTTC. As protein: CASSLASIANYGYTF. Full variable domain (missing parts from reference TRBV5-6 and TRBJ1-2): DAGVTQSPTHLIKTRGQQVTLRCSPKSGHDTVSWYQQALGQGPQFIFQYYEEEERQRGNFPDRFSGHQFPNYSSELNVNALLLGDSALYLCASSLASIANYGYTFGSGTRLTVV.

This clonotype was observed a few times. The rearrangement joins TRBV3-1 to TRBJ2-4; perhaps TRBD2 as D (5 bases). Trimming stripped 3 bases from V and 6 bases from J, with 18 bases between. Germline-derived CDR1 and CDR2 are LGHDT and YNNKEL (reference sequence). The CDR3 runs to 16 residues. CDR3 residues: CASSQERVRQLNIQYF. The CDR3 nucleotides are TGTGCCAGCAGCCAGGAGAGGGTTCGCCAGCTAAACATTCAGTACTTC.

This clonotype was recorded a few times. The V gene is TRBV15, the J gene TRBJ2-7; 10 nucleotides match TRBD2. The CDR3 length is 17 residues. The junction had 13 bases not matched to a gene; V was cut back by 2 bases and J by 6 bases. Germline V gene sequence: CDR1 LNHNV, CDR2 YYDKDF (reference sequence). The DNA for the CDR3 is TGTGCCACCAGCAGATATGCTCTAGCGGGGGCTGGCTCCGAGCAGTACTTC. It encodes CATSRYALAGAGSEQYF.

This clonotype was seen more than once but under ten times. The chain uses TRBV9 and TRBJ2-3; no reliable D call. With 0 bases removed from V and 4 bases from J, the gap between germline ends came to 9 bases. Germline V gene lookup returns CDR1 SGDLS and CDR2 YYNGEE. CDR3 length: 14 residues. As DNA, the CDR3 is TGTGCCAGCAGCGTAGCTCAGTGGGCAGATACGCAGTATTTT. Amino acids: CASSVAQWADTQYF. Using reference TRBV9 and TRBJ2-3 for the parts outside the CDR3, the full variable domain is DSGVTQTPKHLITATGQRVTLRCSPRSGDLSVYWYQQSLDQGLQFLIQYYNGEERAKGNILERFSAQQFPDLHSELNLSSLELGDSALYFCASSVAQWADTQYFGPGTRLTVL.

This clonotype was detected only a few times. CDR3 DNA: TGTGCCACCAGTGATTACGGAGCTGAAGCTTTCTTT. Translating it yields CATSDYGAEAFF. This sequence joins TRBV24-1 and TRBJ1-1; D call uncertain. The CDR3 spans 12 residues. From germline, CDR1 is KGHDR and CDR2 SFDVKD. Trimming stripped 2 bases from V and 6 bases from J, with 6 bases between.

V and J are TRBV29-1 and TRBJ2-5; D is uncertain. Trimming left V 4 bases short and J 2 bases short, with 8 bases between. This CDR3 has 12 residues. Germline V lookup: CDR1 SQVTM, CDR2 ANQGSEA. The CDR3 here is CSVVSAQETQYF. CDR3 DNA: TGCAGCGTTGTGTCAGCTCAAGAGACCCAGTACTTC.